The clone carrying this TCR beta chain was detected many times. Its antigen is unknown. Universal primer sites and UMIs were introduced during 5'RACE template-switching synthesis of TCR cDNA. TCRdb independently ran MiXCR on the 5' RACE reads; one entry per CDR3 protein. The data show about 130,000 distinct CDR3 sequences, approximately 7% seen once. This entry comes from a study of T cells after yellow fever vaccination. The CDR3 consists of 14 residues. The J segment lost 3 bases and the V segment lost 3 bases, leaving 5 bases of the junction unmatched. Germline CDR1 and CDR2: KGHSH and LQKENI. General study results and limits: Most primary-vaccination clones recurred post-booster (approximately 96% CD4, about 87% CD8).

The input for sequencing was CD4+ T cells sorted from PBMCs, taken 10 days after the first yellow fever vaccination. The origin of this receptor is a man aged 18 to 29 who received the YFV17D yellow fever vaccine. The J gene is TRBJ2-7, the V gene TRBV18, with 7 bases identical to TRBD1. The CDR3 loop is CASSPDRLHYEQYF. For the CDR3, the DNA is TGTGCCAGCTCACCGGACAGGCTCCACTACGAGCAGTACTTC.